These 16 T cell receptor beta chains were all obtained from the same sample, sequenced in a study of blood T cell repertoires in COVID-19. Profiling relied on immunoSEQ multiplex PCR, and the TCRdb table lists in-frame clones only, not all of them. The sample includes about 150,000 clones, 80% to 90% of them seen just once. Sequencing was performed on PBMCs or T cells enriched from blood (not recorded which). These receptors all come from a man aged 50 to 59 who had recovered from COVID-19.

This clone was seen only once. V is TRBV6-4 and J is TRBJ2-2; weak D call: TRBD2 (5 bases). Trimming pared 4 bases from V and 1 base from J, leaving 10 bases between. From germline, CDR1 is MRHNA and CDR2 SNTAGT. The CDR3 runs 15 residues. The CDR3 sequence is CASSVDGENTGELFF. The DNA of the CDR3 is TGTGCCAGCAGTGTGGACGGGGAGAACACCGGGGAGCTGTTTTTT.

The chain is built from TRBV20-1 and TRBJ2-1, with 7 positions matching TRBD2. Germline V gives CDR1 DFQATT, CDR2 SNEGSKA (reference sequence). Trimming at V came to 3 bases and at J to 6 bases, leaving 17 bases not matched to a gene. The CDR3 has 17 residues. CDR3 loop: CSASKVAGRGSGNEQFF. CDR3 DNA sequence: TGCAGTGCTAGTAAGGTGGCAGGGCGGGGGTCGGGCAATGAGCAGTTCTTC.

The chain has TRBV6-1 and TRBJ2-7; D is unresolved. Germline CDR1 is MNHNS and CDR2 is SASEGT. The CDR3 is 12 amino acids. Deletions cut 2 bases from V and 3 bases from J, with 5 bases between. In nucleotides, the CDR3 is TGTGCCAGCAGTGAAACTCTCTACGAGCAGTACTTC. Encoded protein: CASSETLYEQYF.

The table lists this clone with a count of one. CDR3 DNA sequence: TGTGCCAGCAGCCCAACTAGTGGTGGTGAAAAACTGTTTTTT. This translates into CASSPTSGGEKLFF. The V and J genes are TRBV7-6 and TRBJ1-4; D gene uncertain. V shed 5 bases and J shed 7 bases, with 14 bases lying between them. The germline V gene has CDR1 SGHVS and CDR2 FNYEAQ. This CDR3 has 14 amino acids. The variable domain in full, completed from reference TRBV7-6 and TRBJ1-4, reads GAGVSQSPRYKVTKRGQDVALRCDPISGHVSLYWYRQALGQGPEFLTYFNYEAQQDKSGLPNDRFSAERPEGSISTLTIQRTEQRDSAMYRCASSPTSGGEKLFFGSGTQLSVL.

This clone was counted a few times. The chain employs TRBV18 and TRBJ1-1, with D tentatively TRBD1 (5 bases). The CDR3 covers 14 residues. V was shortened by 3 bases and J by 5 bases, with 13 bases between the two germline ends. CDR1 and CDR2 (germline): KGHSH, LQKENI. This chain's CDR3 is CASSPGREGTEAFF. DNA of the CDR3: TGTGCCAGCTCACCTGGCAGGGAAGGGACTGAAGCTTTCTTT.

In its sample, this clone was seen once. The chain has TRBV7-9 and TRBJ1-6; the D gene is possibly TRBD1 (5 bases). The CDR3 totals 13 residues. V dropped 3 bases and J dropped 7 bases, with 7 bases sitting between them. From germline, CDR1 is SEHNR and CDR2 FQNEAQ (reference sequence). This CDR3 is CASSLTVNSPLHF. The CDR3, as DNA: TGTGCCAGCAGCTTGACAGTAAATTCACCCCTCCACTTT.

This clone has just a few counts. The V and J genes are TRBV5-1 and TRBJ2-1; 12 bases match TRBD1. The J segment lost 8 bases and the V segment lost 3 bases, leaving 6 bases of the junction unmatched. Germline assignment: CDR1 SGHRS and CDR2 YFSETQ. The CDR3 sequence is 15 residues long. This CDR3 is CASSSAGQGAYEQFF. As DNA, the CDR3 is TGCGCCAGCAGCTCAGCGGGACAGGGGGCTTATGAGCAGTTCTTC.

The chain is built from TRBV15 and TRBJ2-7, with D perhaps matching TRBD1 (6 bases). V gave up 2 bases and J gave up 2 bases, with 7 bases separating them. CDR1 is LNHNV and CDR2 is YYDKDF in the germline V gene (reference sequence). There are 13 residues in the CDR3. The CDR3: CATSRQGTYEQYF. The CDR3 DNA follows: TGTGCCACCAGCAGACAGGGGACCTACGAGCAGTACTTC.

The chain uses TRBV21-1 and TRBJ1-5; TRBD1, the table's D call, lacks a check against the DNA. TRBV21-1 is termed a pseudogene. The CDR3 spans 16 residues. The CDR3 loop reads CASRGQTRYSNQPQHF. CDR3 sequence (DNA): TGTGCCAGCAGGGGACAGACGAGGTATAGCAATCAGCCCCAGCATTTT.

This clone occurred once. V gene TRBV11-3 combines with J gene TRBJ1-6; 10 nucleotides match TRBD1. After removal of 6 bases from V and 9 bases from J, the junction contained 2 bases not matched to a gene. Germline V gene sequence: CDR1 SGHNT, CDR2 YENEEA. The length of the CDR3 is 13 residues. The CDR3, as DNA: TGTGCCAGCAGAGGACAGGGGGGTTCACCCCTCCACTTT. This translates into CASRGQGGSPLHF.

V gene TRBV19 combines with J gene TRBJ1-2; TRBD1 agrees at 8 bases. CDR1 is LNHDA and CDR2 is SQIVND in the germline V gene (reference sequence). The CDR3 loop spans 14 amino acids. The ends lost 3 bases at V and 5 bases at J; junction bases unmatched: 5. The CDR3 here is CASSMPGTGYGYTF. The CDR3 bases are TGTGCCAGTAGTATGCCCGGGACAGGTTATGGCTACACCTTC.

The count of this clone is one. Germline is not matched at one junction end, which may reflect a read error. V is TRBV3-1 (or the pseudogene TRBV3-2) and J is TRBJ1-2; 10 nucleotides line up with TRBD1. The CDR3 is 19 amino acids. Germline lookup yields CDR1 LGHDT and CDR2 YNNKEL (reference sequence). In nucleotides, the CDR3 is TGTGCCAGCAGCCAAGGTCCGCCGACAGGGGGCGAGTCTGCCTATCGCTACACCTTC. Translating it yields CASSQGPPTGGESAYRYTF.

This clone was recorded once. The V and J genes are TRBV14 and TRBJ1-4; no reliable D call. The V gene lost 4 bases and the J gene lost 7 bases, with 13 bases spanning the gap. The CDR3 is 14 amino acids. Germline values: CDR1 SGHDN, CDR2 FVKESK. CDR3 residues: CASSLTRRGEKLFF. The CDR3 bases are TGTGCCAGCAGCCTTACAAGACGGGGTGAAAAACTGTTTTTT.

The chain couples TRBV5-1 to TRBJ2-4, with TRBD2 identical over 8 bases. This CDR3 region has 16 residues. V was pared by 4 bases and J by 1 base, with 7 bases of the junction left unmatched. Germline V CDR1 and CDR2: SGHRS, YFSETQ. The CDR3 DNA reads as TGCGCCAGCAGCCCATCACGACTAGCGGCCAAAAACATTCAGTACTTC. Its translation is CASSPSRLAAKNIQYF.

This clone was seen only once. The chain carries TRBV6-5 and TRBJ2-2, with D maybe TRBD2 (5 bases). This CDR3 spans 15 amino acids. V lost 6 bases, J lost 2 bases, and 13 bases lay in between. Germline CDR1 is MNHEY and CDR2 is SVGAGI. The CDR3 DNA reads TGTGCCAGCAGCAAGCTCCGGGGAAACACCGGGGAGCTGTTTTTT. Its translation is CASSKLRGNTGELFF.

This clone came up once. The chain has TRBV5-8 and TRBJ2-5, with 10 bases lining up with TRBD2. Germline trimming cut 6 bases from V and 5 bases from J; bases unmatched to any gene: 4. Germline assignment: CDR1 SGHTS and CDR2 YDEGEE. This CDR3 has 13 residues. CDR3 amino acids: CASITSGVETQYF. In DNA form, the CDR3 reads TGTGCCAGCATCACTAGCGGGGTGGAGACCCAGTACTTC.